This T cell receptor beta chain was obtained from a study of T cells in Graves' hyperthyroidism and ophthalmopathy. Amplification yielded TCR beta CDR3 regions, with RNA transcripts as the source. The HTBI set primed first-round TCR CDR3 RT-PCR. One entry per CDR3 protein results from TCRdb running MiXCR on the multiplex PCR reads. Of fewer than 450,000 distinct CDR3 sequences detected, approximately 18% appear once; the ten largest clones hold approximately 30%. This clonotype was seen at least ten times. V lost 6 bases and J 2 bases, leaving 10 bases between the germline ends. The CDR3 runs 13 residues. Germline CDR1 and CDR2: LGHDT and YNNKEL (reference sequence).

This sequence originates from a woman in her twenties or thirties with Graves' hyperthyroidism that later progressed to Graves' ophthalmopathy. The specimen was blood. The chain couples TRBV3-1 to TRBJ1-2, with D maybe TRBD1 (6 bases). DNA of the CDR3: TGTGCCAGCAGGACGGGACAAAACTATGGCTACACCTTC. Protein product: CASRTGQNYGYTF.